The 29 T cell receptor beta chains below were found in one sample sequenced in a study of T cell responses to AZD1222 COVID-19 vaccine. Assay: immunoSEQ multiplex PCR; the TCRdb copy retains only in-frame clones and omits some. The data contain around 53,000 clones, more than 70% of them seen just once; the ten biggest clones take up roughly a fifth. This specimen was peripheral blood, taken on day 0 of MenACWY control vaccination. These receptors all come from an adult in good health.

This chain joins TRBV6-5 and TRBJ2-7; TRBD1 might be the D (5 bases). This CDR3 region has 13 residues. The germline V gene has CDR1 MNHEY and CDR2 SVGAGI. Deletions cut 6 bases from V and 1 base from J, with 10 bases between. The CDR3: CASRPGHSYEQYF. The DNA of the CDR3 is TGTGCCAGCAGACCAGGGCATTCCTACGAGCAGTACTTC.

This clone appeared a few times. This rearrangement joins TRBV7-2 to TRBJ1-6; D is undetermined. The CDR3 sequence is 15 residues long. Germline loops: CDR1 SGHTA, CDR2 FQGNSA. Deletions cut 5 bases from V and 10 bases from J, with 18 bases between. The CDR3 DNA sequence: TGTGCCAGCAGCCAAGGTACTCAGTCAGTCTCACCCCTCCACTTT. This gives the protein CASSQGTQSVSPLHF.

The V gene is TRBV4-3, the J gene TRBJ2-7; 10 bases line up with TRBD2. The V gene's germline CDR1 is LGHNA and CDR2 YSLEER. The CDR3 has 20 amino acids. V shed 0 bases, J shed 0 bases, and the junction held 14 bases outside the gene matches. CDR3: CASSQDAFGAGGPGSYEQYF. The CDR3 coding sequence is TGCGCCAGCAGCCAAGATGCTTTCGGAGCGGGAGGGCCCGGCTCCTACGAGCAGTACTTC.

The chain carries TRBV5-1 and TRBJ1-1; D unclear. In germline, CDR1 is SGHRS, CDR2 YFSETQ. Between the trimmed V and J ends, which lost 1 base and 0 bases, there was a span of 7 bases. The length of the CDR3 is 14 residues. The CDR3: CASSLLSVNTEAFF. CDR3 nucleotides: TGCGCCAGCAGCTTGCTTTCGGTGAACACTGAAGCTTTCTTT.

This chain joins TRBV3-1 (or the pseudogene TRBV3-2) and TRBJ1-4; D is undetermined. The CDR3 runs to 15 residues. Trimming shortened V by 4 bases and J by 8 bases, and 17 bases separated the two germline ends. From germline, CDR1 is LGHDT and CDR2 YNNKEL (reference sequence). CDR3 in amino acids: CASSPRTGAGEKLFF. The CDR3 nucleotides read TGTGCCAGCAGCCCACGGACGGGAGCCGGAGAAAAACTGTTTTTT.

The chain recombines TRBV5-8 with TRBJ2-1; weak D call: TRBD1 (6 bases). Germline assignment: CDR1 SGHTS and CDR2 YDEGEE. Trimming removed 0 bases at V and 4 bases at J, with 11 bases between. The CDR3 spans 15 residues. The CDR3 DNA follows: TGTGCCAGCAGCTTGGAGGGCAGGGGTTACAATGAGCAGTTCTTC. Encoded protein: CASSLEGRGYNEQFF.

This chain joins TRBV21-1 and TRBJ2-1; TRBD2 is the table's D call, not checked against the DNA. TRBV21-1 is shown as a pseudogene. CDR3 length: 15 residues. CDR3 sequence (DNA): TGTGCCAGCAGCAAAGGGTCTGAACGGTACAATGAGCAGTTCTTC. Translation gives CASSKGSERYNEQFF.

As DNA, the CDR3 is TGTGCCAGCAGCCAGATAGTGAACACTGAAGCTTTCTTT. The encoded protein is CASSQIVNTEAFF. The chain links TRBV3-1 (or the pseudogene TRBV3-2) to TRBJ1-1; D not certain. The CDR3 loop spans 13 amino acids. Between the trimmed V and J ends, which lost 3 bases and 0 bases, there was a span of 5 bases. The germline gives CDR1 LGHDT, CDR2 YNNKEL (reference sequence).

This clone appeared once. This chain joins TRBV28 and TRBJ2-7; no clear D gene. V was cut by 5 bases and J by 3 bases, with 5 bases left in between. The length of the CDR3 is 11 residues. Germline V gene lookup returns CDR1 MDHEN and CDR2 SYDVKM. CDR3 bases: TGTGCCAGCAGTCGTAACTACGAGCAGTACTTC. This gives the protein CASSRNYEQYF. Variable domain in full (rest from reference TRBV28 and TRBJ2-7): DVKVTQSSRYLVKRTGEKVFLECVQDMDHENMFWYRQDPGLGLRLIYFSYDVKMKEKGDIPEGYSVSREKKERFSLILESASTNQTSMYLCASSRNYEQYFGPGTRLTVT.

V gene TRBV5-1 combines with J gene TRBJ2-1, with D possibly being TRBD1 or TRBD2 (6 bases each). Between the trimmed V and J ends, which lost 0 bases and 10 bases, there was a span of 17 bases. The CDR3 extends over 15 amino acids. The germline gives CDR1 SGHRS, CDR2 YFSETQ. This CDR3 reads CASSLVGGPAKEQFF. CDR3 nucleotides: TGCGCCAGCAGCTTGGTGGGGGGCCCTGCGAAAGAGCAGTTCTTC.

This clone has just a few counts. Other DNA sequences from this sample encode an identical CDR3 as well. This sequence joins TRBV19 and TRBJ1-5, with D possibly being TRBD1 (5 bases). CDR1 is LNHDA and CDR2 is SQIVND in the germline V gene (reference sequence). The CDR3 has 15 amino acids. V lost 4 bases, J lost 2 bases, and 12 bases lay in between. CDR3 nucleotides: TGTGCCAGTAGTAGTGGCCAGGGAGGCAATCAGCCCCAGCATTTT. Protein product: CASSSGQGGNQPQHF.

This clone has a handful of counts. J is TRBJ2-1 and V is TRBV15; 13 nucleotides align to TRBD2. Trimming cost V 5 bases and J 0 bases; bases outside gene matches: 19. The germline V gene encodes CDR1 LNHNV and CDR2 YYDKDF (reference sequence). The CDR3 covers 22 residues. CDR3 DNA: TGTGCCACCAGCCTACCCCCTCTGACTAGCGGGAGGCCCTCATTCTCCTACAATGAGCAGTTCTTC. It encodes CATSLPPLTSGRPSFSYNEQFF.

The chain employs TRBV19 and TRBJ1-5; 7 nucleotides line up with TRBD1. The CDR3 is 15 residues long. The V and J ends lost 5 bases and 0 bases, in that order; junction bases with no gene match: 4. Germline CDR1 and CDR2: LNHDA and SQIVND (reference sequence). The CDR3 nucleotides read TGTGCCAGTAGTTCCGGGACAGCTAGCAATCAGCCCCAGCATTTT. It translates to CASSSGTASNQPQHF.

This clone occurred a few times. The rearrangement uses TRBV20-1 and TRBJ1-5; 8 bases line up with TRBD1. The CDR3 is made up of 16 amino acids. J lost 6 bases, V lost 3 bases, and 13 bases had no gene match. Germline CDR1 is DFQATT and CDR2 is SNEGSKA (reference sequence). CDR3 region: CSASSPGRGLGQPQHF. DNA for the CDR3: TGCAGTGCTAGTTCGCCAGGCAGGGGGCTCGGTCAGCCCCAGCATTTT.

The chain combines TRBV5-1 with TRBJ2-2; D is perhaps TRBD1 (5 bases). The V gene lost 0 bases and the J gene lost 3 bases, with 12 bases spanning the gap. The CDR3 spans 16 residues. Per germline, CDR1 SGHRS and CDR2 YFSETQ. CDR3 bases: TGCGCCAGCAGCTTGGATGGCAGGGTAGACACCGGGGAGCTGTTTTTT. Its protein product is CASSLDGRVDTGELFF.

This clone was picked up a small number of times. The CDR3 spells CAWSTTTGGNSPLHF. The DNA for the CDR3 is TGTGCCTGGAGTACGACAACAGGGGGGAATTCACCCCTCCACTTT. The chain uses TRBV30 and TRBJ1-6, with 8 bases matching TRBD1. The CDR3 has 15 residues. The germline CDR1 and CDR2 sequences are GTSNPN and SVGIG (reference sequence). Losses at the gene ends were 2 bases for V and 7 bases for J; bases not matched to a gene: 7.

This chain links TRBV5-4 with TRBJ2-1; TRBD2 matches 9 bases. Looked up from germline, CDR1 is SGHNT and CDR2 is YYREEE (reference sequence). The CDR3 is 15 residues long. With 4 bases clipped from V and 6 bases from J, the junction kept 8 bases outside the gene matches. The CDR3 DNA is TGTGCCAGCAGCAAGGGACTAGCTACCTCCAATGAGCAGTTCTTC. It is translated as CASSKGLATSNEQFF.

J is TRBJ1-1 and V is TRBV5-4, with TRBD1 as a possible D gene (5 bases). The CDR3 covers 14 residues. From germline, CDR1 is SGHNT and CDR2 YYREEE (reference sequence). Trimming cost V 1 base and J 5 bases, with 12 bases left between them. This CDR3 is CASSLLLGETEAFF. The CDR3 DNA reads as TGTGCCAGCAGCTTGCTATTGGGGGAAACTGAAGCTTTCTTT.

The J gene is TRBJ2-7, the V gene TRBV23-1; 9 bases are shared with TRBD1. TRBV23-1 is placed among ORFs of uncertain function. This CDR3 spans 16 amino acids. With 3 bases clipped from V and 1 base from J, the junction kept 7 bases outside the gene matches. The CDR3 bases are TGCGCCAGCAGTCATCTTCCGGGACAGGGATCCTACGAGCAGTACTTC. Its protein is CASSHLPGQGSYEQYF.

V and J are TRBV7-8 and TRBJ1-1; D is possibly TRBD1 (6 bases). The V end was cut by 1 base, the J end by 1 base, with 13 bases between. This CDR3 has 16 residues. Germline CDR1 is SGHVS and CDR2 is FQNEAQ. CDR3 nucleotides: TGTGCCAGCAGCTTAGACAGGGCCCGTGAGAACACTGAAGCTTTCTTT. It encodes CASSLDRARENTEAFF.

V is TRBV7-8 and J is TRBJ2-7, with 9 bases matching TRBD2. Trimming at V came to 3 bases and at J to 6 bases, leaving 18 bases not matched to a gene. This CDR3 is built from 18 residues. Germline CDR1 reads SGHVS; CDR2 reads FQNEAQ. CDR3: CASSFENRGGRAAGEQYF. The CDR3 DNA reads TGTGCCAGCAGCTTCGAAAACAGGGGCGGGAGGGCCGCAGGCGAGCAGTACTTC.

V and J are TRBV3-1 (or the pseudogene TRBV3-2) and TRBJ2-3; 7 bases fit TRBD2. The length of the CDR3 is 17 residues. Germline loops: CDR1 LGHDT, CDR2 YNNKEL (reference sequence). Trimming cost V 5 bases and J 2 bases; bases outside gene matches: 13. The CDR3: CASSNFAGDYPTDTQYF. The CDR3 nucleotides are TGTGCCAGCAGCAACTTCGCGGGGGATTATCCCACAGATACGCAGTATTTT.

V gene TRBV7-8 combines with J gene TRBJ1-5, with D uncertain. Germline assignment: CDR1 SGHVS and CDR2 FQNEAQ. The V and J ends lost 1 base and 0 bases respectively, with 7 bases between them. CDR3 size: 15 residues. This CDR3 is CASSLGETSNQPQHF. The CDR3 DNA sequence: TGTGCCAGCAGCTTAGGGGAGACTAGCAATCAGCCCCAGCATTTT.

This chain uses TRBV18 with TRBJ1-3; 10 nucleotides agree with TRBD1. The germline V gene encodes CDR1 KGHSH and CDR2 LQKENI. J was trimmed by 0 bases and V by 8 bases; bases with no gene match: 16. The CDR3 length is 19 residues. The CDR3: CASQISGTGAVSSGNTIYF. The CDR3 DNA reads TGTGCCAGCCAAATTTCCGGGACAGGGGCCGTATCCTCTGGAAACACCATATATTTT.

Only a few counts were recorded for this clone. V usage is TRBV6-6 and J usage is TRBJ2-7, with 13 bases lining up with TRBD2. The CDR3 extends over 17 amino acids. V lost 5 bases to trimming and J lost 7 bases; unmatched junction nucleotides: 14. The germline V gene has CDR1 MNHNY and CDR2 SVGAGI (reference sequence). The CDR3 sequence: CASSRLAGGRVPSEQYF. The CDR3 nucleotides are TGTGCCAGCAGTCGACTAGCGGGAGGCCGCGTTCCTTCGGAGCAGTACTTC.

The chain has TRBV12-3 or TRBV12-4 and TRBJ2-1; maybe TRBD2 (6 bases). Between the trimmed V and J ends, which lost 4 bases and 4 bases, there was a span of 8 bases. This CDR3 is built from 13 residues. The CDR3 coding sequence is TGTGCCAGCAGTTCCGGGAGATACAATGAGCAGTTCTTC. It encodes CASSSGRYNEQFF.

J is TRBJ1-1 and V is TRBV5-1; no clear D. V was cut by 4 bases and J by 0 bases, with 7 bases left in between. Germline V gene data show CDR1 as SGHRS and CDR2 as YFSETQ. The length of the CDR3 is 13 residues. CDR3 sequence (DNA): TGCGCCAGCAGCGATAAGTTGAACACTGAAGCTTTCTTT. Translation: CASSDKLNTEAFF. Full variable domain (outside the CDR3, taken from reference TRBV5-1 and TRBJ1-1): KAGVTQTPRYLIKTRGQQVTLSCSPISGHRSVSWYQQTPGQGLQFLFEYFSETQRNKGNFPGRFSGRQFSNSRSEMNVSTLELGDSALYLCASSDKLNTEAFFGQGTRLTVV.

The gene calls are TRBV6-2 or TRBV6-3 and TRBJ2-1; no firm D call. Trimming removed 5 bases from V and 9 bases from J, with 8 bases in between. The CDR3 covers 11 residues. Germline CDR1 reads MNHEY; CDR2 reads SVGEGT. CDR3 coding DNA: TGTGCCAGCAGTGATCGGTTTGAGCAGTTCTTC. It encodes CASSDRFEQFF.

CDR3 amino acids: CASIPEGGGGTEAFF. The CDR3 nucleotides read TGTGCCAGCATCCCAGAGGGGGGAGGAGGCACTGAAGCTTTCTTT. J is TRBJ1-1 and V is TRBV6-2 or TRBV6-3; maybe TRBD1 (6 bases). Germline assignment: CDR1 MNHEY and CDR2 SVGEGT. The V end was cut by 7 bases, the J end by 4 bases, with 19 bases between. The CDR3 covers 15 residues.